A selection of T cell receptor beta chains follows, all from one sample in a study of shared clonotypes between healthy human individuals. The protocol was immunoSEQ multiplex PCR, while the TCRdb copy is restricted to in-frame clones and leaves out a portion. The sample contains about 1.5 million clones, approximately 96% of which appear only once. The sample consisted of naive CD4+ T cells sorted from blood. The receptors were sampled from a man younger than 45 in good health. Both conserved end residues are trimmed from each CDR3. Clone size, where shown, is once, few, many, or a class for clones that have expanded.

TRBV19	TRBJ2-4	NA	ASSFRQVAKNIQY
TRBV18	TRBJ2-7	NA	ASSPMGAGYYEQY
TRBV19	TRBJ1-5	NA	ASRQGARQPQH
TRBV4-1	TRBJ1-4	NA	ASSFLTTGFEKLF
TRBV7-9	TRBJ2-7	NA	ASSEAGRNYEQY
TRBV7-3	TRBJ2-5	NA	ASSLTGGGETQY
TRBV27	TRBJ1-5	NA	ASSGTGLSNQPQH
TRBV4-1	TRBJ2-1	NA	ASSQRGAGGSYNEQF
TRBV2	TRBJ2-3	few	ASSDESTDTQY
TRBV5-1	TRBJ2-1	NA	ASSLEIRESDEQF
TRBV19	TRBJ1-2	NA	ASSITTDSYGYT
TRBV5-6	TRBJ2-1	NA	ASSRERATRGF
TRBV28	TRBJ2-1	NA	ASSSRDTQRNEQF
TRBV19	TRBJ1-1	NA	ASGQGKNTEAF
TRBV19	TRBJ2-4	once	ASSIAQVKNIQY
TRBV7-3	TRBJ2-1	NA	ASSPGGPSINEQF
TRBV5-1	TRBJ1-5	NA	ASSLAPQGGNQPQH
TRBV6-1	TRBJ2-2	NA	ASRDRNTGELF
TRBV10-3	TRBJ2-5	NA	AISETVQGVAQETQY
TRBV5-5	TRBJ2-5	NA	ASSSHDQGAQY
TRBV7-9	TRBJ1-1	once	ASLGGMNTEAF
TRBV19	TRBJ1-5	NA	ASSIRGQGAFQPQH
TRBV25-1	TRBJ2-3	NA	ASRRRSSTDTQY
TRBV27	TRBJ1-4	NA	ASSSGEGLANEKLF
TRBV11-2	TRBJ2-1	NA	ASSFGLAGYNEQF
TRBV5-1	TRBJ2-7	once	ASSFDRSYEQY
TRBV5-4	TRBJ1-2	NA	ASSSYLTALEGYT
TRBV27	TRBJ1-2	once	ASSVDRGLGYT
TRBV28	TRBJ2-4	NA	ASSSPRGGLAKNIQY
TRBV6-5	TRBJ2-5	NA	ASSYSRASPKETQY
TRBV6-6	TRBJ1-3	NA	ASTSTGRQGATIY
TRBV28	TRBJ1-2	NA	ASSLYSRTDYGYT
TRBV5-1	TRBJ1-1	few	ASSLAGQNTEAF
TRBV19	TRBJ2-7	NA	ASSMRRSSYEQY
TRBV11-3	TRBJ2-5	NA	ASSLGVGETQY
TRBV14	TRBJ2-7	NA	ASSPLGERLYEQY
TRBV5-1	TRBJ2-6	NA	ASSPRTSGANVLT
TRBV9	TRBJ2-5	NA	ASSVDWDRGTQY
TRBV5-1	TRBJ2-7	NA	ASSFSTVSSYEQY
TRBV18	TRBJ2-2	NA	ASSPRSRGDTGELF
TRBV18	TRBJ1-1	NA	ASSPLTGGERNTEAF
TRBV7-3	TRBJ2-1	NA	ASSPTGTVINEQF
TRBV7-6	TRBJ1-2	NA	ASSLEVGTNYGYT
TRBV2	TRBJ2-3	NA	ASRVGRAGDTQY
TRBV7-2	TRBJ2-1	NA	ASSLAGGTTYNEQF
TRBV9	TRBJ2-2	NA	ASSYAPTSKAGELF
TRBV27	TRBJ2-7	NA	ASSFATGTDIYEQY
TRBV5-4	TRBJ2-7	once	ASSFLRDRGKEQY
TRBV7-9	TRBJ1-1	NA	ASSQKVGQGEAF
TRBV7-3	TRBJ2-4	NA	ASSRVGVALLVGQPKNIQY
TRBV28	TRBJ2-7	once	ASSLNRSGRLYEQY
TRBV10-3	TRBJ1-2	NA	AISESRTFNYGYT
TRBV29-1	TRBJ2-1	NA	SVDPIRQGNEQF
TRBV6-6	TRBJ1-5	NA	ASSYRGNQPQH
TRBV2	TRBJ1-1	NA	ASLPGRRKAF
TRBV5-1	TRBJ2-7	once	ASGPDSYEQY
TRBV13	TRBJ1-1	NA	ASSLRGARTEAF
TRBV7-9	TRBJ2-3	NA	ASSFDRFTDTQY
TRBV5-4	TRBJ1-3	NA	ASSLTPTGRISGNTIY
TRBV28	TRBJ2-1	NA	ASSQMRTSGSTVNEQF